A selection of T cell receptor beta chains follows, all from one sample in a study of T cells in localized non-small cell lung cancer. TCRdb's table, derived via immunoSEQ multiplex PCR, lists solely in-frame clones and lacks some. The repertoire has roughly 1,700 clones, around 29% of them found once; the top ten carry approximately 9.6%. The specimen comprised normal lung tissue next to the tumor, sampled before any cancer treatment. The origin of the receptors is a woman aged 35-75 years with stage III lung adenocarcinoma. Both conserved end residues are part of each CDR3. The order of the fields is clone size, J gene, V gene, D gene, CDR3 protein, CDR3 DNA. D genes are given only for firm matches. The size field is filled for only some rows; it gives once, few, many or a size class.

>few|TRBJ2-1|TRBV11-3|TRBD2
CASSLLAGGRGGEQFF
TGTGCCAGCAGCTTGCTAGCGGGGGGGCGTGGTGGTGAGCAGTTCTTC
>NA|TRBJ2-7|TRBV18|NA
CASSPLPPTRAYEQYF
TGTGCCAGCTCACCACTGCCCCCGACGAGGGCCTACGAGCAGTACTTC
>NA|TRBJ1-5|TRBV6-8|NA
CASSRDRRDGNQPQHF
TGTGCCAGCAGTCGAGACAGACGGGATGGCAATCAGCCCCAGCATTTT
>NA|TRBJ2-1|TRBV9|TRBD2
CASSQLGRGYNEQFF
TGTGCCAGCAGCCAATTGGGGAGGGGCTACAATGAGCAGTTCTTC
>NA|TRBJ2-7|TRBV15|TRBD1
CATSRDRGHGARRIF
TGTGCCACCAGCAGAGATAGGGGGCATGGGGCCCGAAGGATCTTC
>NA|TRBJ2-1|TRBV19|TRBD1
CASSQVPGQANNEQFF
TGTGCCAGTAGTCAGGTTCCGGGACAGGCGAACAATGAGCAGTTCTTC
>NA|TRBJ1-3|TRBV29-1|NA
CSAKQTFTGNTIYF
TGCAGCGCCAAACAGACATTCACTGGAAACACCATATATTTT
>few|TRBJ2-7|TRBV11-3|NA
CASSFRSGRSYEQYF
TGTGCCAGCAGCTTCCGGTCAGGGCGTTCCTACGAGCAGTACTTC
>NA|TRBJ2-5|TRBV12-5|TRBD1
CASGFGTEEETQYF
TGTGCTAGTGGTTTCGGGACAGAAGAAGAGACCCAGTACTTC
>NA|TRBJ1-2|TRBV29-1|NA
CSVRTGPNYGYTF
TGCAGCGTTCGAACAGGGCCTAACTATGGCTACACCTTC
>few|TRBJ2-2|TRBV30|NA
CAWSVIEDGELFF
TGTGCCTGGAGTGTAATTGAGGACGGGGAGCTGTTTTTT
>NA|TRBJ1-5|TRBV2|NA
CASSGGTSNQPQHF
TGTGCCAGCAGTGGAGGGACGAGCAATCAGCCCCAGCATTTT
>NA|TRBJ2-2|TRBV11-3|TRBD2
CASSPGTSGGIPNTGELFF
TGTGCCAGCAGCCCGGGGACTAGCGGGGGGATACCGAACACCGGGGAGCTGTTTTTT
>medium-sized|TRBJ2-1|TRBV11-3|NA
CASSLGGVYNEQFF
TGTGCCAGCAGCTTAGGCGGGGTCTACAATGAGCAGTTCTTC
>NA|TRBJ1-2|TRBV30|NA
CAAPRAEIINYGYTF
TGTGCCGCCCCGAGGGCAGAAATAATTAACTATGGCTACACCTTC
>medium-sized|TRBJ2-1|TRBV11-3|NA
CASSFNRRDNEQFF
TGTGCCAGCAGCTTTAATCGCAGGGACAATGAGCAGTTCTTC
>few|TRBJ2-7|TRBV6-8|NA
CASSYTRDLTGFSYEQYF
TGTGCCAGCAGTTACACTCGAGATTTGACAGGCTTTTCCTACGAGCAGTACTTC
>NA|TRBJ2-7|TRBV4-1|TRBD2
CASSQVGAGSVEQYF
TGCGCCAGCAGCCAAGTCGGAGCGGGATCTGTGGAGCAGTACTTC
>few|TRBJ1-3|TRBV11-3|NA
CASSPRPSQNTIYF
TGTGCCAGCAGCCCGCGACCTAGTCAAAACACCATATATTTT
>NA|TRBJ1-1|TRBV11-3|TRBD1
CASRPRTGWAEAFF
TGTGCCAGCAGACCGCGGACAGGGTGGGCTGAAGCTTTCTTT
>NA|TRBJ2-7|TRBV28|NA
CASSLPPRSYEQYF
TGTGCCAGCAGTCTCCCTCCCCGGTCCTACGAGCAGTACTTC
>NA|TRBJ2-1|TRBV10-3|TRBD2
CASRQGTSGRRQFF
TGTGCCAGCCGACAGGGGACTAGCGGGAGGCGGCAGTTCTTC
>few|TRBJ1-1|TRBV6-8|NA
CAISRGFDTEAFF
TGTGCCATCAGTCGGGGGTTCGACACTGAAGCTTTCTTT
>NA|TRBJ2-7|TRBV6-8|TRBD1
CASSGYRGTYEQYF
TGTGCCAGCAGTGGGTACAGGGGGACCTACGAGCAGTACTTC
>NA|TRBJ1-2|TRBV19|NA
CASSFSTRGYTF
TGTGCCAGTAGTTTCTCGACGAGGGGCTACACCTTC
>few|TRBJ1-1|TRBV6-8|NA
CASSWDTNTEAFF
TGTGCCAGCAGTTGGGACACGAACACTGAAGCTTTCTTT
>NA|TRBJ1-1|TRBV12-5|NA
CASGLVLGSEAFF
TGTGCTAGTGGTTTGGTACTGGGGTCTGAAGCTTTCTTT
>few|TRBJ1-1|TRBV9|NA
CASSVATGSSIAFF
TGTGCCAGCAGCGTAGCTACGGGCAGTTCTATAGCTTTCTTT
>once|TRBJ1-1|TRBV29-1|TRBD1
CSVPDRGRFLGKAFF
TGCAGCGTTCCCGACAGGGGGCGCTTTTTGGGGAAAGCTTTCTTT
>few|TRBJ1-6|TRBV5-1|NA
CASSFRADNSPLHF
TGCGCCAGCAGCTTTAGGGCTGATAATTCACCCCTCCACTTT
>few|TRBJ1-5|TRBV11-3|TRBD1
CASTRDRGNQPQHF
TGTGCCAGCACACGGGACAGGGGCAATCAGCCCCAGCATTTT
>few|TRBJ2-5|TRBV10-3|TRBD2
CAISEGGHRASGAAGTQYF
TGTGCCATCAGTGAGGGGGGGCATCGGGCTAGCGGGGCCGCGGGGACCCAGTACTTC
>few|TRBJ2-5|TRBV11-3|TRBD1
CASSPGQGFKGETQYF
TGTGCCAGCAGCCCAGGACAGGGTTTCAAGGGGGAGACCCAGTACTTC
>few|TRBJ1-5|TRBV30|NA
CAWSSAGNQPQHF
TGTGCCTGGAGTTCAGCGGGAAATCAGCCCCAGCATTTT
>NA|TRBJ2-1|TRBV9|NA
CASSERGDNEQFF
TGTGCCAGCAGCGAGAGAGGGGACAATGAGCAGTTCTTC
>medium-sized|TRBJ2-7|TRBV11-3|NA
CASSLVTAGHYEQYF
TGTGCCAGCAGCTTAGTAACAGCCGGTCACTACGAGCAGTACTTC
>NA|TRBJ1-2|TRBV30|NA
CAWHKGRFYGYTF
TGTGCCTGGCATAAGGGACGGTTCTATGGCTACACCTTC
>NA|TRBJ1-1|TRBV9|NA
CASSEGGRTEAFF
TGTGCCAGCAGCGAGGGGGGACGCACTGAAGCTTTCTTT
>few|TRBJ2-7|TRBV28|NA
CASSSPGVTYEQYF
TGTGCCAGCAGTTCGCCAGGGGTGACCTACGAGCAGTACTTC
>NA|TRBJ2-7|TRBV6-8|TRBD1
CASSSQTGAYEQYF
TGTGCCAGCAGTTCTCAGACAGGGGCCTACGAGCAGTACTTC
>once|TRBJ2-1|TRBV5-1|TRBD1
CASSFLTGDRGNTEQFF
TGCGCCAGCAGTTTTCTTACGGGGGACAGGGGAAACACTGAGCAGTTCTTC
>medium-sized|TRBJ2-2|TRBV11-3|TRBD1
CASSSNRGPGTGELFF
TGTGCCAGCAGCTCTAATAGGGGGCCGGGCACCGGGGAGCTGTTTTTT
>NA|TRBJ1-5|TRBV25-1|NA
CASRIPQGMKPQHF
TGTGCCAGCAGGATACCCCAGGGTATGAAGCCCCAGCATTTT
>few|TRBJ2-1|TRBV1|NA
CASSQESPYHNEQFF
TGCGCCAGCAGCCAAGAATCTCCTTACCACAATGAGCAGTTCTTC
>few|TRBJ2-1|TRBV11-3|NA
CASSLGRSTYNEQFF
TGTGCCAGCAGCTTGGGCCGGAGTACCTACAATGAGCAGTTCTTC
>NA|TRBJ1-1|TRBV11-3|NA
CASSLRFMNTEAFF
TGTGCCAGCAGCTTGCGTTTCATGAACACTGAAGCTTTCTTT
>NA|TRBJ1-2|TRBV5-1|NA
CASSVRGWGYGYTF
TGCGCCAGCAGCGTCAGGGGATGGGGCTATGGCTACACCTTC
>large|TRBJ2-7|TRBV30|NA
CAWSTAYEQYF
TGTGCCTGGAGCACAGCCTACGAGCAGTACTTC
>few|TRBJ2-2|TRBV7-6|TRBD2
CASSLVGTSGSLSGELFF
TGTGCCAGCAGCTTAGTCGGGACTAGCGGGAGTTTATCGGGGGAGCTGTTTTTT
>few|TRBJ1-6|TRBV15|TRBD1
CATSRGGTGGNSPLHF
TGTGCCACCAGCAGAGGGGGTACAGGGGGGAATTCACCCCTCCACTTT
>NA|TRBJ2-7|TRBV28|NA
CASSIGGGLYEQYF
TGTGCCAGCAGCATCGGCGGCGGTTTATACGAGCAGTACTTC
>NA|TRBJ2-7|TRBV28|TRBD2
CASSLGAGGPLDEQYF
TGTGCCAGCAGTTTGGGAGCGGGAGGGCCGTTGGACGAGCAGTACTTC
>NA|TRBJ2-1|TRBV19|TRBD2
CASSIPGLAIGDEQFF
TGTGCCAGTAGTATACCGGGACTAGCGATAGGGGATGAGCAGTTCTTC